A selection of T cell receptor beta chains follows, all from one sample in a study of early T cells in non-severe SARS-CoV-2 infection. Each CDR3 protein gets one entry after TCRdb re-called the 5' RACE reads with MiXCR. The table has around 50,000 distinct CDR3 sequences, over 7.5% seen once. The source material was whole blood. These receptors were collected from an adult who was a healthcare worker with PCR-confirmed SARS-CoV-2 infection or an uninfected control (not recorded which). Both conserved end residues are part of each CDR3. The D gene is left open where the match is weak. Not all rows give a size; the values are once, few, many and, for expanded clones, a class.

J: TRBJ2-7; size: medium-sized; D: NA; V: TRBV19; CDR3: CASSIATPGEQYF; DNA: TGTGCCAGTAGTATCGCTACGCCGGGGGAGCAGTACTTC
J: TRBJ2-1; size: many; D: TRBD2; V: TRBV4-1; CDR3: CASSQDQASGTNNEQFF; DNA: TGCGCCAGCAGCCAAGATCAGGCTAGCGGGACTAACAATGAGCAGTTCTTC
J: TRBJ1-1; size: many; D: NA; V: TRBV29-1; CDR3: CSVEGIRALNTEAFF; DNA: TGCAGCGTTGAAGGAATACGGGCTTTGAACACTGAAGCTTTCTTT
J: TRBJ2-7; size: few; D: NA; V: TRBV6-1; CDR3: CASSELAGYEQYF; DNA: TGTGCCAGCAGTGAACTAGCTGGGTACGAGCAGTACTTC
J: TRBJ1-1; size: NA; D: NA; V: TRBV29-1; CDR3: CSVGGAGRGRTEAFF; DNA: TGCAGCGTGGGCGGTGCGGGCAGGGGCCGTACTGAAGCTTTCTTT
J: TRBJ2-1; size: few; D: NA; V: TRBV29-1; CDR3: CSVAAYNEQFF; DNA: TGCAGCGTTGCGGCCTACAATGAGCAGTTCTTC
J: TRBJ2-1; size: few; D: NA; V: TRBV7-6; CDR3: CASSLVGGRGNEQFF; DNA: TGTGCCAGCAGCTTGGTCGGGGGCCGGGGGAATGAGCAGTTCTTC
J: TRBJ2-7; size: NA; D: NA; V: TRBV6-5; CDR3: CASSVRTVVPHEQYF; DNA: TGTGCCAGCAGTGTCCGGACAGTGGTCCCCCACGAGCAGTACTTC
J: TRBJ2-7; size: many; D: TRBD1; V: TRBV19; CDR3: CASSTYRGSYEQYF; DNA: TGTGCCAGTAGTACTTACAGGGGGTCCTACGAGCAGTACTTC
J: TRBJ2-3; size: many; D: NA; V: TRBV7-6; CDR3: CASSLWRKSTDTQYF; DNA: TGTGCCAGCAGCTTATGGCGGAAGAGCACAGATACGCAGTATTTT
J: TRBJ2-5; size: NA; D: NA; V: TRBV18; CDR3: CASSPKLEETQYF; DNA: TGTGCCAGCTCACCGAAACTAGAAGAGACCCAGTACTTC
J: TRBJ2-2; size: many; D: NA; V: TRBV11-3; CDR3: CASKGQTNTGELFF; DNA: TGTGCCAGCAAGGGACAAACGAACACCGGGGAGCTGTTTTTT
J: TRBJ1-3; size: NA; D: TRBD1; V: TRBV29-1; CDR3: CSVEGDRDNTIYF; DNA: TGCAGCGTTGAAGGGGACAGGGACAACACCATATATTTT
J: TRBJ2-1; size: NA; D: NA; V: TRBV28; CDR3: CASKQGPHNEQFF; DNA: TGTGCCAGCAAGCAGGGCCCCCACAATGAGCAGTTCTTC
J: TRBJ2-7; size: many; D: TRBD1; V: TRBV7-9; CDR3: CASSLRQGTYEQYF; DNA: TGTGCCAGCAGCTTAAGACAGGGGACCTACGAGCAGTACTTC
J: TRBJ1-1; size: many; D: NA; V: TRBV18; CDR3: CASSPNLNTEAFF; DNA: TGTGCCAGCTCACCAAACCTTAACACTGAAGCTTTCTTT
J: TRBJ1-2; size: many; D: TRBD1; V: TRBV14; CDR3: CASSLWDLGQGVNYGYTF; DNA: TGTGCCAGCAGCCTCTGGGACCTGGGACAGGGGGTTAACTATGGCTACACCTTC
J: TRBJ1-1; size: NA; D: NA; V: TRBV30; CDR3: CAWTAEMNTEAFF; DNA: TGTGCCTGGACAGCAGAAATGAACACTGAAGCTTTCTTT
J: TRBJ2-1; size: many; D: TRBD2; V: TRBV7-3; CDR3: CASSTSGSGAGEQFF; DNA: TGTGCCAGCAGTACCAGCGGGAGTGGGGCCGGTGAGCAGTTCTTC
J: TRBJ1-2; size: NA; D: TRBD1; V: TRBV20-1; CDR3: CSAPGATGIAGPNYGYTF; DNA: TGCAGTGCTCCAGGGGCGACAGGGATCGCAGGGCCAAACTATGGCTACACCTTC
J: TRBJ2-3; size: many; D: TRBD2; V: TRBV20-1; CDR3: CSASNALAGTDTQYF; DNA: TGCAGTGCTAGCAATGCACTAGCGGGTACAGATACGCAGTATTTT
J: TRBJ2-7; size: NA; D: NA; V: TRBV5-1; CDR3: CASSTSTGTKIYEQYF; DNA: TGCGCCAGCAGCACCTCGACAGGGACTAAGATCTACGAGCAGTACTTC
J: TRBJ1-1; size: few; D: NA; V: TRBV6-1; CDR3: CASRIGQKNTEAFF; DNA: TGTGCCAGCAGAATCGGACAGAAAAACACTGAAGCTTTCTTT
J: TRBJ2-1; size: many; D: NA; V: TRBV7-7; CDR3: CASSLGDRELADPYNEQFF; DNA: TGTGCCAGCAGCTTAGGGGACAGGGAACTAGCGGACCCCTACAATGAGCAGTTCTTC
J: TRBJ2-1; size: NA; D: NA; V: TRBV29-1; CDR3: CSVEPPGFYNEQFF; DNA: TGCAGCGTTGAACCACCGGGCTTCTACAATGAGCAGTTCTTC